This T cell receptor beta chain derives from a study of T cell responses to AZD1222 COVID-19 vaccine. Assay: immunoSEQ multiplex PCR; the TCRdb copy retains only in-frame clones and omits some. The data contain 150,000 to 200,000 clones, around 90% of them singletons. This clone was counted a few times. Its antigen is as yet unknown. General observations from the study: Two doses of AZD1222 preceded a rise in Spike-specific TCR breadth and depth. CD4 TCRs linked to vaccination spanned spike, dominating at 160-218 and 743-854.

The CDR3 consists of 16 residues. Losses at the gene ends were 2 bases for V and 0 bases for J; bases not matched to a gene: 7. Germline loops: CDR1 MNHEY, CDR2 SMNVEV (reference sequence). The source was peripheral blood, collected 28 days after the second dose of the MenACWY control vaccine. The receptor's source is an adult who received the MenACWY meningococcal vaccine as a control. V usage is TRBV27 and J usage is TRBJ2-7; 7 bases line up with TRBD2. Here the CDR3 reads CASSLEGGSSSYEQYF. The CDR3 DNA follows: TGTGCCAGCAGTTTAGAGGGCGGGAGCAGCTCCTACGAGCAGTACTTC.